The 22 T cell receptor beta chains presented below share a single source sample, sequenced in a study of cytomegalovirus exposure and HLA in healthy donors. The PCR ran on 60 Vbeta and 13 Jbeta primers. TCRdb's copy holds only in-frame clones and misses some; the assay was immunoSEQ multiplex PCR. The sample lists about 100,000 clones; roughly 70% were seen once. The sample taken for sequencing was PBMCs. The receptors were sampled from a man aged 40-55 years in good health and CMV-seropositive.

CDR3 bases: TGTGCCATCAGTGATCCAGGGGAAGCTTTCTTT. This codes for CAISDPGEAFF. The chain joins TRBV10-3 to TRBJ1-1; D is possibly TRBD1 (5 bases). Trimming removed 3 bases from V and 8 bases from J, with 7 bases in between. The V gene's germline CDR1 is ENHRY and CDR2 SYGVKD. CDR3 size: 11 residues.

CDR3 sequence reads: CACGLAGDEQYV. In DNA form, the CDR3 reads TGTGCCTGTGGACTAGCGGGAGACGAGCAGTACGTC. The chain joins TRBV30 to TRBJ2-7; 13 nucleotides agree with TRBD2. In germline, CDR1 is GTSNPN, CDR2 SVGIG (reference sequence). The trim removed 6 bases at V and 5 bases at J, leaving 1 base unmatched. The CDR3 is 12 amino acids.

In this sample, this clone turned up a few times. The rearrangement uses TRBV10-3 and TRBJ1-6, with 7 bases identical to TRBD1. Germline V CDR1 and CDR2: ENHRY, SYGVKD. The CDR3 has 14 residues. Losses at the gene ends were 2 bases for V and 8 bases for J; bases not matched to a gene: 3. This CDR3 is CAISETGTDSPLHF. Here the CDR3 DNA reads TGTGCCATCAGTGAGACAGGGACAGATTCACCCCTCCACTTT.

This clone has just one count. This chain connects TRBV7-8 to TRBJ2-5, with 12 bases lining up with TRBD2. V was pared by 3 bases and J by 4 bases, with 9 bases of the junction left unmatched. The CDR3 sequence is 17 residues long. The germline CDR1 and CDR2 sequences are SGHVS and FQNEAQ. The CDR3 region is CASSFSRPSGRVETQYF. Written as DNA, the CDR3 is TGTGCCAGCAGCTTCTCGCGCCCTAGCGGGAGGGTAGAGACCCAGTACTTC.

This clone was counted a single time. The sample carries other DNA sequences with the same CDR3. Written as DNA, the CDR3 is TGTGCCAGCAGTTACTCGACGGGATACTATGGCTACACCTTC. Translation: CASSYSTGYYGYTF. The chain recombines TRBV6-5 with TRBJ1-2; the D is unclear. V lost 0 bases to trimming and J lost 3 bases, with 8 bases between them. This CDR3 has 14 amino acids. Germline CDR1 is MNHEY and CDR2 is SVGAGI.

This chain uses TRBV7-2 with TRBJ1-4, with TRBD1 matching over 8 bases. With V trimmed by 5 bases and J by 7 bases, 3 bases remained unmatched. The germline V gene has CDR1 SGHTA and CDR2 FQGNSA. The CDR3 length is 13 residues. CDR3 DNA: TGTGCCAGCAGCGTACAGGGGGGTGAAAAACTGTTTTTT. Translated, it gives CASSVQGGEKLFF.

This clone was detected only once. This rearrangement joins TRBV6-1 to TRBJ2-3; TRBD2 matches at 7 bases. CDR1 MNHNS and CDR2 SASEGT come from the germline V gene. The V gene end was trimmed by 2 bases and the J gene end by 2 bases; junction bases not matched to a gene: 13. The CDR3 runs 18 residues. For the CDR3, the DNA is TGTGCCAGCAGTGAATATAATAGGAGGGAGGGTTACACAGATACGCAGTATTTT. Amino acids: CASSEYNRREGYTDTQYF.

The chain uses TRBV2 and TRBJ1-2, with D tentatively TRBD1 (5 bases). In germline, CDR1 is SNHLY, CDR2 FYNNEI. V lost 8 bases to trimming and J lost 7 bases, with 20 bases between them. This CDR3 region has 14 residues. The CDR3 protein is CASLTTPQVGGYTF. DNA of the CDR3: TGTGCCAGCTTGACAACCCCACAGGTCGGTGGCTACACCTTC.

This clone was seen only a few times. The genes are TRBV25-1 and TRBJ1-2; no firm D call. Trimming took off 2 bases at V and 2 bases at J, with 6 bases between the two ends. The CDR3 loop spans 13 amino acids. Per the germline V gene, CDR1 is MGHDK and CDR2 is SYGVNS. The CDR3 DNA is TGTGCCAGCAGTGAAACCGAGAACTATGGCTACACCTTC. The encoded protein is CASSETENYGYTF.

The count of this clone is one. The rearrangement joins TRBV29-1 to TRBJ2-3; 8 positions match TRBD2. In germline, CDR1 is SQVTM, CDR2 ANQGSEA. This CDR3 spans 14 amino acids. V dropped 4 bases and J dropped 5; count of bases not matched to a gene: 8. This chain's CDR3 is CSVGAAGAEDTQYF. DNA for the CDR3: TGCAGCGTTGGAGCAGCGGGAGCTGAAGATACGCAGTATTTT.

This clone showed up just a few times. CDR3 DNA: TGCAGCGTCGCAGGGGGCAACAATCAGCCCCAGCATTTT. This sequence encodes CSVAGGNNQPQHF. The V call is TRBV29-1, the J call TRBJ1-5; 8 nucleotides align to TRBD1. The CDR3 runs to 13 residues. V lost 6 bases, J lost 3 bases, and 4 bases stayed unmatched. Germline V gene lookup returns CDR1 SQVTM and CDR2 ANQGSEA.

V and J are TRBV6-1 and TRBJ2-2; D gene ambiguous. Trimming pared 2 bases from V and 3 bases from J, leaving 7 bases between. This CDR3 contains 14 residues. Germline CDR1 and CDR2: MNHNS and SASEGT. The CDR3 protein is CASSEWSYTGELFF. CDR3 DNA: TGTGCCAGCAGTGAATGGAGCTACACCGGGGAGCTGTTTTTT.

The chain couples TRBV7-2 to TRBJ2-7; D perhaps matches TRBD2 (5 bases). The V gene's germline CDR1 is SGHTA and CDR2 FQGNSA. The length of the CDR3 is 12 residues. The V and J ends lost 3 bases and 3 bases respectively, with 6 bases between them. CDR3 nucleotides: TGTGCCAGCAGCTTCGAGGGCTACGAGCAGTACTTC. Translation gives CASSFEGYEQYF.

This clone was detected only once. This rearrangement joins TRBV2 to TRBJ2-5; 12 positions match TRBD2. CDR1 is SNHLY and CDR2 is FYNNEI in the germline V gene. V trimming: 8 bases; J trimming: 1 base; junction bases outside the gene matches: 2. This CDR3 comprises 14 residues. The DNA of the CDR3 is TGTGCCAGCTCGGGACTAGCGGGCCAAGAGACCCAGTACTTC. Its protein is CASSGLAGQETQYF. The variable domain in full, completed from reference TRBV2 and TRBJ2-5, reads EPEVTQTPSHQVTQMGQEVILRCVPISNHLYFYWYRQILGQKVEFLVSFYNNEISEKSEIFDDQFSVERPDGSNFTLKIRSTKLEDSAMYFCASSGLAGQETQYFGPGTRLLVL.

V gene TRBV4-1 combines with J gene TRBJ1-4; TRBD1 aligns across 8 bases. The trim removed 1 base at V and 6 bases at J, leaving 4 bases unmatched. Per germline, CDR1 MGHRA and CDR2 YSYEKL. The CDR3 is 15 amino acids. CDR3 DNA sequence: TGCGCCAGCAGCCAAGTTCAGGGGGCTCATGAAAAACTGTTTTTT. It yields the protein CASSQVQGAHEKLFF.

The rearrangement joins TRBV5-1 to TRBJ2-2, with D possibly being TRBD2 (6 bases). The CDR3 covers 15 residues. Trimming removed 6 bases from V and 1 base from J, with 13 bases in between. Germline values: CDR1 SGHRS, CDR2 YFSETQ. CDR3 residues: CASISGSQNTGELFF. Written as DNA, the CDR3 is TGCGCCAGCATAAGCGGGTCTCAGAACACCGGGGAGCTGTTTTTT.

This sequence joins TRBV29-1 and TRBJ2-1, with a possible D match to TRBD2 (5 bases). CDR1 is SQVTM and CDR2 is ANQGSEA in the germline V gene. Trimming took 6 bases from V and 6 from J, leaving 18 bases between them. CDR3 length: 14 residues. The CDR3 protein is CSVATSTDLNEQFF. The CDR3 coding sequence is TGCAGCGTAGCCACTAGTACCGACCTCAATGAGCAGTTCTTC.

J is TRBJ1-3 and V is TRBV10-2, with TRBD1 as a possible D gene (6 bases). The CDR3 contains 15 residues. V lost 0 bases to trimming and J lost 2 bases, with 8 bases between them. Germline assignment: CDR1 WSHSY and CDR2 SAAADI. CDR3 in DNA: TGCGCCAGCAGTGAGTCAGGGGGAACTGGAAACACCATATATTTT. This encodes CASSESGGTGNTIYF.

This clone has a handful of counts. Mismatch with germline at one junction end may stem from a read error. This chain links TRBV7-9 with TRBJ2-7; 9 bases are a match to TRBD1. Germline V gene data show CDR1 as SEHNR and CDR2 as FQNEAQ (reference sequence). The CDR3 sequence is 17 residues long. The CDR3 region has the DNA TGTTCCAGCAGCTGGGATTCCGGGACAGGGAGCCCAAGCGAGCAGTACTTC. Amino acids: CSSSWDSGTGSPSEQYF.

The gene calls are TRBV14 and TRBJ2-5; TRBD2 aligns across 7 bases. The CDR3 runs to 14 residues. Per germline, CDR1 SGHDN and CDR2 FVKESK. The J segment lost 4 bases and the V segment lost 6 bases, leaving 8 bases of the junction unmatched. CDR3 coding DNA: TGTGCCAGCAGTCAGCAAGCGGGGATAGAGACCCAGTACTTC. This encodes CASSQQAGIETQYF.

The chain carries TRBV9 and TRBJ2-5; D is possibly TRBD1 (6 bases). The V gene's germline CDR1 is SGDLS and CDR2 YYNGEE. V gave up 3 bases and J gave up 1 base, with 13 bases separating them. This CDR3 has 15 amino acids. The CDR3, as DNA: TGTGCCAGCAGCGCGGGACACGGACCCCAAGAGACCCAGTACTTC. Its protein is CASSAGHGPQETQYF.

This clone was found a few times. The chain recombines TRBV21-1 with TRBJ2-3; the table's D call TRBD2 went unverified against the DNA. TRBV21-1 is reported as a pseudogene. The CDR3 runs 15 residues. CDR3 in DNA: TGTGCCAGTCTCAGAAGCGGGAGCACCACAGATACGCAGTATTTT. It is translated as CASLRSGSTTDTQYF.